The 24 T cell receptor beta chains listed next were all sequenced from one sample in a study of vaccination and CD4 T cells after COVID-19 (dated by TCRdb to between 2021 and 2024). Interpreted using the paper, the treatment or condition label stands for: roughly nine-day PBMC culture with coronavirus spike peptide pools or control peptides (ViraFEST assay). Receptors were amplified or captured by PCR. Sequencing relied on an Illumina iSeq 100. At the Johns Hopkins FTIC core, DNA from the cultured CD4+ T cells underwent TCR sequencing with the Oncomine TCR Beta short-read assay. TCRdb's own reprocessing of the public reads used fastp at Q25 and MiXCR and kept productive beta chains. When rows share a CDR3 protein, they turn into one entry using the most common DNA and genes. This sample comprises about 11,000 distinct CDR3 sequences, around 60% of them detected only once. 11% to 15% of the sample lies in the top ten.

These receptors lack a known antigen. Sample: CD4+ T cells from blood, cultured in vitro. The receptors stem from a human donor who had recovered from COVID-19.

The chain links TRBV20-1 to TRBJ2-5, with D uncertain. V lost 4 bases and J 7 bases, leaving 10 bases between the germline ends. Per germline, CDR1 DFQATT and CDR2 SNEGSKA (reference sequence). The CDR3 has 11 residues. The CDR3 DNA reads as TGCAGTGCTACCCCTAACCGGACCCAGTACTTC. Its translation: CSATPNRTQYF.

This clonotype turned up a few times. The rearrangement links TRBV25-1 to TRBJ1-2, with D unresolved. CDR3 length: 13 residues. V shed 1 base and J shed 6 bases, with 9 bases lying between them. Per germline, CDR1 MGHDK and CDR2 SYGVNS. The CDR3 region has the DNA TGTGCCAGCAGTGAATCGAGGACGAATGGCTACACCTTC. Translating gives CASSESRTNGYTF.

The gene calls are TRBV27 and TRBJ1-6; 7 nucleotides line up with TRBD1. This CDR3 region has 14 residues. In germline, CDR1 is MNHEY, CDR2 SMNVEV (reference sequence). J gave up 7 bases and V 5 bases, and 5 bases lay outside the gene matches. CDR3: CASSRRQGNSPLHF. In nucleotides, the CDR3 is TGTGCCAGCAGTCGACGACAGGGCAATTCACCCCTCCACTTT.

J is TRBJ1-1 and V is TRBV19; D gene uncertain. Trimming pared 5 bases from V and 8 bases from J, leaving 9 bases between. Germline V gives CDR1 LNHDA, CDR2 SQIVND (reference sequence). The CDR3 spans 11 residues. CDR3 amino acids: CASSRSLEAFF. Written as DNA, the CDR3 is TGTGCCAGTAGTCGGTCGCTGGAAGCTTTCTTT.

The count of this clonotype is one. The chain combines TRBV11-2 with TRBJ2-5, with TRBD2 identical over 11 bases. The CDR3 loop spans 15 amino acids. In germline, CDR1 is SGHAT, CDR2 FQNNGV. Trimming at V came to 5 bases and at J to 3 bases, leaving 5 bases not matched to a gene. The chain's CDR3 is CASSRLGLAEETQYF. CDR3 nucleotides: TGTGCCAGCAGCCGCCTGGGACTAGCGGAAGAGACCCAGTACTTC.

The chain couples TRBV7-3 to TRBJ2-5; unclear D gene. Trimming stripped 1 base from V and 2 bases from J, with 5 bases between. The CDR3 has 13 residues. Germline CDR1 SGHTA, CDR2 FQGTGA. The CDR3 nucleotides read TGTGCCAGCAGCTTAAACCGGCAAGAGACCCAGTACTTC. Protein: CASSLNRQETQYF.

The CDR3 region has the DNA TGTGCCAGCAGCCTATGGGGGGGAGATGACACTGAAGCTTTCTTT. This encodes CASSLWGGDDTEAFF. The rearrangement joins TRBV7-8 to TRBJ1-1; D possibly corresponds to TRBD1 (5 bases). The CDR3 contains 15 residues. Trimming removed 5 bases at V and 3 bases at J, with 16 bases between. Germline V gene sequence: CDR1 SGHVS, CDR2 FQNEAQ.

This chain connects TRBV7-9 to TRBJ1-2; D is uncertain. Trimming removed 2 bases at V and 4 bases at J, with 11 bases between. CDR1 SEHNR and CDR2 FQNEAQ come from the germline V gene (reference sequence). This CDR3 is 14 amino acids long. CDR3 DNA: TGTGCCAGCAGCTTACTAGGCAGGAGCTATGGCTACACCTTC. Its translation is CASSLLGRSYGYTF.

CDR3 sequence: CASRFRGASTDTQYF. DNA for the CDR3: TGTGCCAGCAGGTTCAGGGGGGCTAGCACAGATACGCAGTATTTT. The J gene is TRBJ2-3, the V gene TRBV28, with D possibly being TRBD1 (7 bases). The V end was cut by 6 bases, the J end by 0 bases, with 13 bases between. Looked up from germline, CDR1 is MDHEN and CDR2 is SYDVKM. There are 15 residues in the CDR3. The full variable domain, in which reference TRBV28 and TRBJ2-3 provide the parts outside the CDR3, is DVKVTQSSRYLVKRTGEKVFLECVQDMDHENMFWYRQDPGLGLRLIYFSYDVKMKEKGDIPEGYSVSREKKERFSLILESASTNQTSMYLCASRFRGASTDTQYFGPGTRLTVL.

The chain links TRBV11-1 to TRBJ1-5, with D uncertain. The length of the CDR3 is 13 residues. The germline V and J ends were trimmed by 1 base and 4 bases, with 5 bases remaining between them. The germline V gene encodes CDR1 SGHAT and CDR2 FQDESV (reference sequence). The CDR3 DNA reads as TGTGCCAGCAGCTTAGGACCGAATCAGCCCCAGCATTTT. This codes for CASSLGPNQPQHF.

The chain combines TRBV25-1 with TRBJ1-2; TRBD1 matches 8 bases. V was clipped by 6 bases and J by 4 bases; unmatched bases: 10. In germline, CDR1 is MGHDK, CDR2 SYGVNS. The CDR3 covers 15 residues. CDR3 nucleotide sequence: TGTGCCAGCAGGGAGACAGGGGTTAAAGGCTATGGCTACACCTTC. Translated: CASRETGVKGYGYTF.

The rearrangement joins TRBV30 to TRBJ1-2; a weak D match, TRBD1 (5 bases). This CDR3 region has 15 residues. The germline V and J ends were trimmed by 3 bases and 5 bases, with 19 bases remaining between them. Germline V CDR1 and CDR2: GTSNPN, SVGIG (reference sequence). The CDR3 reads CAWSPPGVSGYGYTF. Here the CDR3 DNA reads TGTGCCTGGAGCCCTCCGGGGGTGTCGGGTTATGGCTACACCTTC.

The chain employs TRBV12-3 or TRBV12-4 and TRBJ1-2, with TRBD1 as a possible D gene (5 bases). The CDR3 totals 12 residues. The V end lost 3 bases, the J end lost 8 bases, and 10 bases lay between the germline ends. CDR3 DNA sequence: TGTGCCAGCAGTTTTCCGGGGCACGGCTACACCTTC. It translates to CASSFPGHGYTF.

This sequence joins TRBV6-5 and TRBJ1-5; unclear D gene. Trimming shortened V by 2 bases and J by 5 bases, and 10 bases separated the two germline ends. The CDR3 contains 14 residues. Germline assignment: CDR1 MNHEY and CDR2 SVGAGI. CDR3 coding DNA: TGTGCCAGCAGTTACGGCAGCTTACATCAGCCCCAGCATTTT. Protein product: CASSYGSLHQPQHF.

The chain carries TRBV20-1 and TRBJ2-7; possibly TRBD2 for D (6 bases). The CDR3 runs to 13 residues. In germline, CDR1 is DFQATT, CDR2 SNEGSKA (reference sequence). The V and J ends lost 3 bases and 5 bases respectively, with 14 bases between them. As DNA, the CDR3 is TGCAGTGCTAGCAGGCTAGCGTCCGACGAGCAGTACTTC. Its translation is CSASRLASDEQYF.

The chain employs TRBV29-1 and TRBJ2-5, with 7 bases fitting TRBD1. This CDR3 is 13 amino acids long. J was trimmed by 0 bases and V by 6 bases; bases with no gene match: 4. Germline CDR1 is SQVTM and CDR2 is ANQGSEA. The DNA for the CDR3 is TGCAGCGTGAAGGGACAGTACCAAGAGACCCAGTACTTC. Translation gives CSVKGQYQETQYF.

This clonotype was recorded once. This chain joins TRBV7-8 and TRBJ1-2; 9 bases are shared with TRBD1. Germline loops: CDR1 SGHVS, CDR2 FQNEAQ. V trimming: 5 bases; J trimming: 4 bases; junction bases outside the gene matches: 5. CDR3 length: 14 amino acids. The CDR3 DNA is TGTGCCAGCAGCGGGACAGGGTTTTTCTATGGCTACACCTTC. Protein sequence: CASSGTGFFYGYTF.

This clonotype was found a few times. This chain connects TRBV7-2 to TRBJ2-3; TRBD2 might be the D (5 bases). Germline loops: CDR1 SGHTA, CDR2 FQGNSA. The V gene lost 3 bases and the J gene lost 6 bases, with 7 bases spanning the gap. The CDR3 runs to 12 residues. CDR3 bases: TGTGCCAGCAGCTTCTTAGCGGATACGCAGTATTTT. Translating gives CASSFLADTQYF.

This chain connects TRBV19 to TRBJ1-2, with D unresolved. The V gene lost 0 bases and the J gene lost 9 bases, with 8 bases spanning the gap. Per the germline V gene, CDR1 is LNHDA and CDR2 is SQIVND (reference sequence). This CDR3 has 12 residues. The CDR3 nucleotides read TGTGCCAGTAGTATAGATTACCGCCGCTACACCTTC. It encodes CASSIDYRRYTF.

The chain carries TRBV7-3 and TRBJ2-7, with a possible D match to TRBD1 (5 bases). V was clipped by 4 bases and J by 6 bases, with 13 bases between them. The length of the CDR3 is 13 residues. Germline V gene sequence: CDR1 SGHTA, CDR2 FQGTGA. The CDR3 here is CASSSGQNAEQYF. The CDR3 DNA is TGTGCCAGCAGCTCAGGACAAAATGCCGAGCAGTACTTC. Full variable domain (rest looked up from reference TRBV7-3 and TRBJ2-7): GAGVSQTPSNKVTEKGKYVELRCDPISGHTALYWYRQSLGQGPEFLIYFQGTGAADDSGLPNDRFFAVRPEGSVSTLKIQRTERGDSAVYLCASSSGQNAEQYFGPGTRLTVT.

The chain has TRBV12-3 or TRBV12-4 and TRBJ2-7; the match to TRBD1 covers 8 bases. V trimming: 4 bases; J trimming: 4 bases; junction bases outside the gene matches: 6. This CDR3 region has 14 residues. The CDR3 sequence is CASSSRTGRYEQYF. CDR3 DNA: TGTGCCAGCAGTTCGCGGACAGGGAGGTACGAGCAGTACTTC.

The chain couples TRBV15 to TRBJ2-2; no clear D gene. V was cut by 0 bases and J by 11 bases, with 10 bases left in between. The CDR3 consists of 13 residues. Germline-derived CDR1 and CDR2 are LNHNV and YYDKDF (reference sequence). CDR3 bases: TGTGCCACCAGCAGAGATCTGCTGGGTGAGCTGTTTTTT. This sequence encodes CATSRDLLGELFF. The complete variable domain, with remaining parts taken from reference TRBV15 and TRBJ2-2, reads DAMVIQNPRYQVTQFGKPVTLSCSQTLNHNVMYWYQQKSSQAPKLLFHYYDKDFNNEADTPDNFQSRRPNTSFCFLDIRSPGLGDTAMYLCATSRDLLGELFFGEGSRLTVL.

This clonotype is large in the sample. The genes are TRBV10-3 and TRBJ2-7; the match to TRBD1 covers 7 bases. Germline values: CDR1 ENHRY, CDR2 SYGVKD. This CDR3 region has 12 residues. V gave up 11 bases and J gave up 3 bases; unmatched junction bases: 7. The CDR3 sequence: CASQRQGYEQYF. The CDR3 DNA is TGTGCCTCACAAAGACAGGGCTACGAGCAGTACTTC.

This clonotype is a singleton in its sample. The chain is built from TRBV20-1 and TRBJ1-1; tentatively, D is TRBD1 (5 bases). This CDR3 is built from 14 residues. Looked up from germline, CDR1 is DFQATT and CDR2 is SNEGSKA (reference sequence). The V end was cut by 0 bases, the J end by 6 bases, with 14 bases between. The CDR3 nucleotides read TGCAGTGCTAGAGATAGGCCGGGGGGGGCTGAAGCTTTCTTT. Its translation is CSARDRPGGAEAFF.